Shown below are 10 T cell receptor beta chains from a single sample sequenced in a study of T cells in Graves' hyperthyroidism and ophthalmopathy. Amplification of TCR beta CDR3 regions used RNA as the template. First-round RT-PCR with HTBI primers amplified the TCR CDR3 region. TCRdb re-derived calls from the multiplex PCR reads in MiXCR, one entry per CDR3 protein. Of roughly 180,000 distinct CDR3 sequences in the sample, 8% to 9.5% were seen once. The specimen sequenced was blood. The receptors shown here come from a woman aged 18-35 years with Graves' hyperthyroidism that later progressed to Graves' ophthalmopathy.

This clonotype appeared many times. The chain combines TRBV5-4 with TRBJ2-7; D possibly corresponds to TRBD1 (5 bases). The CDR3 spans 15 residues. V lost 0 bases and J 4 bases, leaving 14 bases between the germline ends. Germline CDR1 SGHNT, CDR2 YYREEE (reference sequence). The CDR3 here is CASSLGGLWPYEQYF. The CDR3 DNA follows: TGTGCCAGCAGCTTGGGGGGCCTCTGGCCTTACGAGCAGTACTTC.

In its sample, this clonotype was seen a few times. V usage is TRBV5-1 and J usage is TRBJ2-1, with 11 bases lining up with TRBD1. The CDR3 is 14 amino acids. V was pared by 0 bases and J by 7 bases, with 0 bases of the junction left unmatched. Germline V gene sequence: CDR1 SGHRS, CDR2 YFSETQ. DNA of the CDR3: TGCGCCAGCAGCTTGGGGGACAGGGGGAATGAGCAGTTCTTC. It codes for CASSLGDRGNEQFF. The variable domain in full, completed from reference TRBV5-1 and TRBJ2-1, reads KAGVTQTPRYLIKTRGQQVTLSCSPISGHRSVSWYQQTPGQGLQFLFEYFSETQRNKGNFPGRFSGRQFSNSRSEMNVSTLELGDSALYLCASSLGDRGNEQFFGPGTRLTVL.

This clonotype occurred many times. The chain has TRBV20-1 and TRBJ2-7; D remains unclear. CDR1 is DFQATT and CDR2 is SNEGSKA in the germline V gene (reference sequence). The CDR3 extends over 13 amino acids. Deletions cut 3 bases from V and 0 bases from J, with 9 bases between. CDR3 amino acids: CSASSSLSYEQYF. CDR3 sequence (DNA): TGCAGTGCTAGTTCCAGTCTCTCCTACGAGCAGTACTTC.

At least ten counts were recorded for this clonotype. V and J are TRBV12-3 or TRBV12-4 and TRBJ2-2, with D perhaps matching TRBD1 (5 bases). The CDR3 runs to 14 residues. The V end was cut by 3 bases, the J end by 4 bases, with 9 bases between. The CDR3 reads CASSLVRATGELFF. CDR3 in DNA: TGTGCCAGCAGTTTGGTCAGGGCCACCGGGGAGCTGTTTTTT.

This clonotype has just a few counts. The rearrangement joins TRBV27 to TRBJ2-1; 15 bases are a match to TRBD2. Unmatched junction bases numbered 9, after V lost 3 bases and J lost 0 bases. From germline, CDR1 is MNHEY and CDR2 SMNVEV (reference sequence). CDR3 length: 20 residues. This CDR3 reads CASSFSPGLAGGTSYNEQFF. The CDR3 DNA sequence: TGTGCCAGCAGTTTCTCACCGGGACTAGCGGGGGGCACCTCCTACAATGAGCAGTTCTTC.

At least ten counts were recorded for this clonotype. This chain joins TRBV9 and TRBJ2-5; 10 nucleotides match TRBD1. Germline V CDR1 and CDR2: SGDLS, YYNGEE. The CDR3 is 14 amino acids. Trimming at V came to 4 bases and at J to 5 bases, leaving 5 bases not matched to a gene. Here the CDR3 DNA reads TGTGCCAGCAGCCAGACAGGGGGCGGCGAGACCCAGTACTTC. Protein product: CASSQTGGGETQYF. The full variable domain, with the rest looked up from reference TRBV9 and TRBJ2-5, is DSGVTQTPKHLITATGQRVTLRCSPRSGDLSVYWYQQSLDQGLQFLIQYYNGEERAKGNILERFSAQQFPDLHSELNLSSLELGDSALYFCASSQTGGGETQYFGPGTRLLVL.

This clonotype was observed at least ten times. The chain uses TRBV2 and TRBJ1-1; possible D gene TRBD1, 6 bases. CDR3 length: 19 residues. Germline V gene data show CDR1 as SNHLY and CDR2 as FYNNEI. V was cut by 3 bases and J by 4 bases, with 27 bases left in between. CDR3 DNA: TGTGCCAGCAGTGATTCGCCGCTCGACAGGCCAGTAGTGAGCACTGAAGCTTTCTTT. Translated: CASSDSPLDRPVVSTEAFF.

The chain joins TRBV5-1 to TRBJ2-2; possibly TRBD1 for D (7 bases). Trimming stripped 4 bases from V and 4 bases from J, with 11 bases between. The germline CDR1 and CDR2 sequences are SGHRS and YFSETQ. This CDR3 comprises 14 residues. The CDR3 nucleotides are TGCGCCAGCAGCGCGGGACAGTTCACCGGGGAGCTGTTTTTT. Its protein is CASSAGQFTGELFF.

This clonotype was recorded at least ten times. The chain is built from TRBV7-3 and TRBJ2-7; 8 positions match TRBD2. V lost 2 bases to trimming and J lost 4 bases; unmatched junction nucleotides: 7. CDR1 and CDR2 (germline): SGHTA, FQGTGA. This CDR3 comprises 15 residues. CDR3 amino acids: CASSLAGTSPYEQYF. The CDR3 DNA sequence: TGTGCCAGCAGCTTAGCCGGGACTAGTCCATACGAGCAGTACTTC. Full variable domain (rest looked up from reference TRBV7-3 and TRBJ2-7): GAGVSQTPSNKVTEKGKYVELRCDPISGHTALYWYRQSLGQGPEFLIYFQGTGAADDSGLPNDRFFAVRPEGSVSTLKIQRTERGDSAVYLCASSLAGTSPYEQYFGPGTRLTVT.

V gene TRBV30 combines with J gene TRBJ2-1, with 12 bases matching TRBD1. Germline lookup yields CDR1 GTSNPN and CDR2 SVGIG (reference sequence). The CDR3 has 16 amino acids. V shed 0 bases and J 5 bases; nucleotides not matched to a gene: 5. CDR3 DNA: TGTGCCTGGAGTGTACTGGGGACAGGGGGCCACAATGAGCAGTTCTTC. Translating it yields CAWSVLGTGGHNEQFF. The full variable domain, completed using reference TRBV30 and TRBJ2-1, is SQTIHQWPATLVQPVGSPLSLECTVEGTSNPNLYWYRQAAGRGLQLLFYSVGIGQISSEVPQNLSASRPQDRQFILSSKKLLLSDSGFYLCAWSVLGTGGHNEQFFGPGTRLTVL.